This section outlines one T cell receptor beta chain sequence together with its context. Its antigen is currently unknown. The assay was immunoSEQ multiplex PCR, and TCRdb's table has in-frame clones only and misses some. The repertoire has some 77,000 clones, around 93% of them found once; the top ten carry over 6.5%. This sample stems from a study of OX40 agonist ivuxolimab in advanced cancers. Study background: One hepatocellular carcinoma and a couple of cutaneous melanoma patients partially responded. Study-wide findings and caveats: There were, on average, more expanded clones in CD8+ T cells than in CD4+.

Trimming took off 4 bases at V and 3 bases at J, with 12 bases between the two ends. The germline V gene has CDR1 GTSNPN and CDR2 SVGIG (reference sequence). This CDR3 is built from 13 residues. Autoimmune disease history or systemic immunosuppression led to patient exclusion. This material consisted of CD4+ or CD8+ T cells sorted from blood, taken in a trial of the OX40 agonist ivuxolimab. This receptor was identified in an adult with an advanced solid tumor such as melanoma, head and neck, liver or kidney cancer. The chain carries TRBV30 and TRBJ2-5; possibly TRBD1 or TRBD2 for D (6 bases each). CDR3 protein: CAWTWGAEETQYF. The CDR3 coding sequence is TGTGCCTGGACGTGGGGGGCCGAAGAGACCCAGTACTTC.